This T cell receptor beta chain comes out of a study of blood T cell repertoires in COVID-19. About the study: Recovered status applied to Cohort 3 donors who had two consecutive negative PCRs. It also applied to those with clearance or with symptom resolution. There were acute and convalescent COVID-19 samples, and they came from the United States, Italy and Spain.

The participants were between about 18 and 90 years old and came from roughly 24 US areas. Germline CDR1 is MNHEY and CDR2 is SVGAGI. The V gene end was trimmed by 5 bases and the J gene end by 6 bases; junction bases not matched to a gene: 3. The CDR3 consists of 12 residues. In the authors' workflow: Reference gene primer amplification yielded estimated nucleated cell counts. Sequenced by immunoSEQ multiplex PCR; TCRdb stores in-frame clones only, minus some. V and J calls and clone size are as listed in that table; D and trimming were resolved from the DNA. The sample has some 200,000 clones, roughly 91% seen once.

Sequencing was done on a sample of PBMCs or T cells enriched from blood (not recorded which). The chain combines TRBV6-5 with TRBJ2-5, with 7 bases matching TRBD1. The clonotype originates from a man aged 25 to 40 in a cohort exposed to, infected with or recovered from COVID-19 (not recorded which). Here the CDR3 reads CASSPGGKTQYF. CDR3 bases: TGTGCCAGCAGTCCAGGGGGAAAGACCCAGTACTTC.